This TCR beta chain was observed in a study of beta chain features in type 1 diabetes (dated by TCRdb to 2016 to 2019). Some background on the complete study: Mean age, gender distribution, total cell number and subset yield were not different between patients and healthy donors. A total of 85 million to 140 million sorted cells were examined across all samples, and a strong correlation was observed between cell number per subset and RNA yield. Regulatory and stem cell-like memory subsets were isolated from only 8 patients and roughly eight healthy donors, whereas naive and central memory subsets came from all 30 or so donors. In the study, recently diagnosed type 1 diabetes patients and matched healthy donors were compared on the TCRB repertoires of their sorted circulating CD4+ T cell subsets.

As concerns this clone: There is no known antigen for this receptor. Nothing much larger sits one base from this clone, and base qualities are not available.

The CDR3 spans 14 residues, from the cysteine through the phenylalanine. Only the CDR3 portion is preserved as DNA: 42 bases, with reading frame beginning at the first base. V is clipped by 7 bases and J by 5 bases, and the sequence between their germline boundaries is 17 bases long. CDR1 MNHEY and CDR2 SVGAGI were looked up in the germline V gene. From each donor, a single peripheral blood sample of around 120 mL on average was drawn into heparinised tubes. A BD FACSAria II and a panel including CD45RO, CCR7, CD25, CD127, CD95 and CD27 were used to sort naive, central memory, regulatory and stem cell-like memory CD4+ T cells. All sorted populations exceeded 95% purity. PBMCs were separated immediately by Lymphoprep density gradient centrifugation and were stained directly, without being cultured. Samples were stained and sorted in pairs, with one healthy donor and one patient per experiment, so that batch effects were minimized.

What the study reported, not specific to this receptor: Because cDNA was sequenced instead of genomic DNA, activated cells with high expression could be over-represented, although the groups did not differ in activation or CD3 levels. In all four CD4+ subsets, TCRB CDR3 length was moderately but significantly shorter in type 1 diabetes patients. PCR might favor shorter templates, but patient and control samples were amplified and corrected together, so any skew would affect both groups equally. Because small numbers of individuals were included in the HLA sub-analyses, any influence of HLA type on TCRB rearrangement was left unresolved. Naive, central memory and regulatory TCRB repertoires appeared to be more similar among patients than among healthy donors. Patients with type 1 diabetes made fewer insertions and deleted more nucleotides at VDJ recombination sites, implying thymic rearrangement abnormalities.

All of the isolated RNA was reverse transcribed with the High Capacity cDNA Reverse Transcription Kit, so expressed TCRB transcripts were sequenced. Naive, central memory and regulatory T cell samples underwent deep immunoSEQ sequencing, averaging roughly 3.5 million total reads per sample. Sorted cells were lysed in RLT buffer and RNA was extracted with DNase-treated RNeasy Micro or Mini kits, depending on cell number. Each cell subset was processed separately to prevent cross-contamination, with patient and healthy donor samples processed together. TCRB sequences were amplified from cDNA with the immunoSEQ multiplex PCR, producing 87-bp fragments spanning the CDR3 region. Amplicons were sequenced on the Illumina HiSeq platform. From the authors' description of their analysis: Synthetic template baselines were used to correct PCR bias computationally, reads within Hamming distance 2 were collapsed together, and singletons that could not be merged were discarded. Reads were aligned against IMGT to assign V, D and J genes, CDR3 length and insertions or deletions at six rearrangement sites. Within each subset, clonotype counts were normalized to sorted cell number, and only after that were true diversity and Gini coefficients computed with the tcR R package. Repertoire sharing was quantified using the overlap coefficient calculated on TCRB nucleotide sequences. As a proxy for the pre-selection repertoire, out-of-frame TCRB sequences from naive cells were analyzed. The source is immuneACCESS, and TCRdb retained only in-frame sequences with V and J called. Part of the clones is not carried over; for the studies checked, unresolved V genes explain less than half of this, and the remainder is unexplained. V, J and clone size reflect that table, while D and trimming were determined from the DNA. The sample has 130,000 to 150,000 clones on record, 8.5% to 12% of them singletons. The top ten clones comprise 1% to 1.5% of the sample.

The receptor chain draws on TRBV6-5 and TRBJ2-5; perhaps TRBD2 is the D gene, with 6 bases matching. This sequence originates from a man in his late teens or twenties in good health. The material sequenced was naive CD4+ T cells from blood. According to the study, the label for this sample's cell subset or site signals: true naive CD4+ T cells. The CDR3 region: CASIGAGSRETQYF. The nucleotides read TGTGCCAGCATCGGGGCGGGGTCGAGGGAGACCCAGTACTTC.